This T cell receptor (beta chain) appears in the sequencing data of a study of cytomegalovirus exposure and HLA in healthy donors. With 1 base removed from V and 2 bases from J, the gap between germline ends came to 22 bases. From germline, CDR1 is SGHDT and CDR2 YYEEEE. CDR3 length: 19 amino acids. The PCR used 60 Vbeta and 13 Jbeta primers. Sequencing was performed with immunoSEQ multiplex PCR; in TCRdb, only in-frame clones are kept and a portion is missing. The sample comprises more than 100,000 clones, 76% of which are singletons, and under 13% rests with the top ten. This clone was recorded only once.

The material sequenced was PBMCs. The chain carries TRBV5-6 and TRBJ1-3; perhaps TRBD1 as D (5 bases). This receptor was taken from a woman aged 18 to 35 in good health and CMV-seropositive. In nucleotides, the CDR3 is TGTGCCAGCAGCTTGCTTTCGGGGGTTGGGATCGCGGCTGGAAACACCATATATTTT. Translation: CASSLLSGVGIAAGNTIYF.